This T cell receptor beta chain comes out of a study of human thymus T cells. Whole-study findings and limits: An apparent bias in V and J gene usage was seen in thymic and blood repertoires.

All donors were healthy Finnish infants who were undergoing corrective surgery to treat congenital heart defects. Half of the eight donors gave roughly 0.5-1 mL blood during surgery. Blood DNA came from all available leukocytes, not a fixed cell number. The CDR3 has 15 amino acids. The V gene's germline CDR1 is LGHNA and CDR2 YSLEER. The V end was cut by 4 bases, the J end by 4 bases, with 15 bases between. This clone was seen only once. Its antigen is undetermined. Here immunoSEQ multiplex PCR was the method, and the copy in TCRdb shows in-frame clones only, minus some. This table has tens of thousands of clones, 94% appearing once.

The sequence came from a boy under three years old with a congenital heart defect but otherwise immunologically healthy. The sequenced material came from blood. This chain connects TRBV4-3 to TRBJ2-3, with D uncertain. Written as DNA, the CDR3 is TGCGCCAGCAGCCCTCAATGGGTGGCGGCAGATACGCAGTATTTT. This translates into CASSPQWVAADTQYF.